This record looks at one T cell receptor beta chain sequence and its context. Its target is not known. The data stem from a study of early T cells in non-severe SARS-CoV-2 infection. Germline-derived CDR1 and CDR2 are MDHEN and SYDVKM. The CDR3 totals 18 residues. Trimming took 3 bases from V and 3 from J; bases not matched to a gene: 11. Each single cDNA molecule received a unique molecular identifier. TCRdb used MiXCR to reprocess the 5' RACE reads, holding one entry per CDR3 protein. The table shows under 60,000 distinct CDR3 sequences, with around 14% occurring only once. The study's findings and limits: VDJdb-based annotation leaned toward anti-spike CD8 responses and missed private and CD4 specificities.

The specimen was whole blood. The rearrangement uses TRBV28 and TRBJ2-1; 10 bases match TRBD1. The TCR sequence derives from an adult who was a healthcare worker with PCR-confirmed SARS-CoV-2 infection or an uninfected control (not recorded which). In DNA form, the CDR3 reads TGTGCCAGCAGTTTCTTCGGACAGGGGGAGGCCTACTACAATGAGCAGTTCTTC. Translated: CASSFFGQGEAYYNEQFF.